Given below is one TCR beta chain in context. Data came from immunoSEQ multiplex PCR; TCRdb stores just in-frame clones and leaves some out. The table has 310,000 or so clones, under 90% seen once; the top ten hold 8% to 13%. The data originate from a study of blood T cell repertoires in COVID-19. CDR1 and CDR2 from the germline V gene are MGHRA and YSYEKL. Trimming cost V 2 bases and J 2 bases; bases outside gene matches: 3. CDR3 length: 15 amino acids. What was sequenced was PBMCs or T cells enriched from blood (not recorded which). This receptor was taken from a woman aged 18-30 years who had recovered from COVID-19. V usage is TRBV4-1 and J usage is TRBJ2-1; 7 nucleotides agree with TRBD2. The DNA of the CDR3 is TGCGCCAGCAGCCAATTGCTAGCGGCCTACAATGAGCAGTTCTTC. Its protein is CASSQLLAAYNEQFF.